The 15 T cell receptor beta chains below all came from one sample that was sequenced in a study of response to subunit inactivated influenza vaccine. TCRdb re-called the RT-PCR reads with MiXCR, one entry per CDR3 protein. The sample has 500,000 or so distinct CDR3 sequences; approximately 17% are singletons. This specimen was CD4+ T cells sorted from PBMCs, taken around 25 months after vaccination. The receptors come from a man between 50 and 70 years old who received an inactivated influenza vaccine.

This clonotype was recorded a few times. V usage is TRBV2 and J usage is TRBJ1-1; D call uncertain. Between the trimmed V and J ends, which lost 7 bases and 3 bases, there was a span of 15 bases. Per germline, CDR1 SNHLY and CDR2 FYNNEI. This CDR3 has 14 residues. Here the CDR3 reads CASMGMRTDTEAFF. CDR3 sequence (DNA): TGTGCCAGCATGGGGATGCGGACGGACACTGAAGCTTTCTTT.

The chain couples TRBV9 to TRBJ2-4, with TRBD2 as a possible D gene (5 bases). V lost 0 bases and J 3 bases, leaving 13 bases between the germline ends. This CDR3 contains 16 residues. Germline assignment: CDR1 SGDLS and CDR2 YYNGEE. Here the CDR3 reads CASSVGTSVGKNIQYF. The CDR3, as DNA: TGTGCCAGCAGCGTAGGGACTTCCGTCGGCAAAAACATTCAGTACTTC.

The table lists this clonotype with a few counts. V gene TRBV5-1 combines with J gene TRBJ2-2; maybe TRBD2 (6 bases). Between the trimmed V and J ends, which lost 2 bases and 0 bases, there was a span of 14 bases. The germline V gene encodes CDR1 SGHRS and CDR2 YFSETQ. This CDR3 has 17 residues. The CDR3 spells CASSFMPGLSNTGELFF. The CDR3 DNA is TGCGCCAGCAGCTTCATGCCGGGACTCTCGAACACCGGGGAGCTGTTTTTT. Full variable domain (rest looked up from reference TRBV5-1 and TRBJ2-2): KAGVTQTPRYLIKTRGQQVTLSCSPISGHRSVSWYQQTPGQGLQFLFEYFSETQRNKGNFPGRFSGRQFSNSRSEMNVSTLELGDSALYLCASSFMPGLSNTGELFFGEGSRLTVL.

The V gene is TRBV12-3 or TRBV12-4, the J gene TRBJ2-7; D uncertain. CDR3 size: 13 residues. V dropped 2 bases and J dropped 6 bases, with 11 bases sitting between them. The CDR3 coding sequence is TGTGCCAGCAGTTTATTTGGGGTTCCCGAGCAGTACTTC. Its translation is CASSLFGVPEQYF.

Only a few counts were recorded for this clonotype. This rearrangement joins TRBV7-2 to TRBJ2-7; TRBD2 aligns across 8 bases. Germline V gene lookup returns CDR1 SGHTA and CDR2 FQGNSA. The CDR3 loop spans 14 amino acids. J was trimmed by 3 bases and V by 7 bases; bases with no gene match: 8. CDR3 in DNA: TGTGCCAGCACCGCCGGCAGCGGGGGCTACGAGCAGTACTTC. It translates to CASTAGSGGYEQYF. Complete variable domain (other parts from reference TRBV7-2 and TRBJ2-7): GAGVSQSPSNKVTEKGKDVELRCDPISGHTALYWYRQSLGQGLEFLIYFQGNSAPDKSGLPSDRFSAERTGGSVSTLTIQRTQQEDSAVYLCASTAGSGGYEQYFGPGTRLTVT.

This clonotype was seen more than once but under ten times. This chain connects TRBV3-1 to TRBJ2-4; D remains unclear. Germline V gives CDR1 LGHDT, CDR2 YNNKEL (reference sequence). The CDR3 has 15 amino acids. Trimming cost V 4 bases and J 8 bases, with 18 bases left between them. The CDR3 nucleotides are TGTGCCAGCAGCCCAGGCGGAATTAGCTACGACATTCAGTACTTC. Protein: CASSPGGISYDIQYF.

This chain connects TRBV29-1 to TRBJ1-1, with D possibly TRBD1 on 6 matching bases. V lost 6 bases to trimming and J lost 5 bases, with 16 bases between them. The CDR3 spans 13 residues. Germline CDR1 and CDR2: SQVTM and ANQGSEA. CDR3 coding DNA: TGCAGCGTGCGGGGGGGCCGCGGGACTGAAGCTTTCTTT. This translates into CSVRGGRGTEAFF.

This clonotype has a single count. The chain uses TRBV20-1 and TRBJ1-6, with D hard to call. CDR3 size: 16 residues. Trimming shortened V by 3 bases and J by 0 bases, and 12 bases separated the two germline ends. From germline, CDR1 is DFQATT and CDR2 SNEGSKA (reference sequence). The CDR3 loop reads CSARVQAVSYNSPLHF. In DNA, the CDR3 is TGCAGTGCTAGGGTTCAGGCCGTCTCCTATAATTCACCCCTCCACTTT.

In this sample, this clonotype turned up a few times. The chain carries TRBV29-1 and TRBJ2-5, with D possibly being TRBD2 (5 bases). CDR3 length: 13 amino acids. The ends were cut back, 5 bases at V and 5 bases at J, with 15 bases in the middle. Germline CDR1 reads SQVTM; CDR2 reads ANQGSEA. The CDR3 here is CSVYGLRDETQYF. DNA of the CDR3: TGCAGCGTTTATGGGTTGAGGGATGAGACCCAGTACTTC.

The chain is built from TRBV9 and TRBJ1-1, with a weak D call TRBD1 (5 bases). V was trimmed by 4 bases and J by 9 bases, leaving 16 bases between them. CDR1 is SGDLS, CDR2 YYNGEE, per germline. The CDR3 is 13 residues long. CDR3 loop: CASSSSGGRKAFF. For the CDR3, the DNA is TGTGCCAGCAGCTCTTCCGGGGGACGAAAAGCTTTCTTT.

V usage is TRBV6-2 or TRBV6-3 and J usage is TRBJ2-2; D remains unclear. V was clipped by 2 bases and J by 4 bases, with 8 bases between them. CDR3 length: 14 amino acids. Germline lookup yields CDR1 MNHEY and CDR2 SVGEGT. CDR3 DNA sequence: TGTGCCAGCAGTTACATGCAGTCCACCGGGGAGCTGTTTTTT. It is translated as CASSYMQSTGELFF.

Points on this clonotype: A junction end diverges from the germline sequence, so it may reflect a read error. CDR3 residues: CAVSRDLPPDTQYF. The DNA for the CDR3 is TGTGCCGTCAGCCGAGACCTTCCCCCAGATACGCAGTATTTT. This sequence joins TRBV10-3 and TRBJ2-3; D uncertain. The CDR3 has 14 residues. Germline CDR1 ENHRY, CDR2 SYGVKD.

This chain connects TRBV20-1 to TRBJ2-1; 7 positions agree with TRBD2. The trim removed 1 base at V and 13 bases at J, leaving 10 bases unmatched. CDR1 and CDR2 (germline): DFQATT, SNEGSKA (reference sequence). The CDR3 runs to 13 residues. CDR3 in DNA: TGCAGTGCTAGAGGCGAGGGGCTAGCGGTTCAGTTCTTC. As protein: CSARGEGLAVQFF.

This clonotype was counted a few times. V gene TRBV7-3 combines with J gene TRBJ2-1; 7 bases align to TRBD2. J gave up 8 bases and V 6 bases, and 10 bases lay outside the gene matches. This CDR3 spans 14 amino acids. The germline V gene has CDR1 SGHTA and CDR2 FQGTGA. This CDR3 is CASSQTGTTDEQFF. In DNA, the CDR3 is TGTGCCAGCAGTCAAACCGGGACTACCGATGAGCAGTTCTTC.

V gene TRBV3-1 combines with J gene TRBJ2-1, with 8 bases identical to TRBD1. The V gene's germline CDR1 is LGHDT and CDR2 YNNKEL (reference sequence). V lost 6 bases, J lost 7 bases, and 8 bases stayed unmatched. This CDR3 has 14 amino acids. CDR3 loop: CASRRDRWGNEQFF. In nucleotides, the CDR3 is TGTGCCAGCAGAAGGGACAGGTGGGGGAATGAGCAGTTCTTC.